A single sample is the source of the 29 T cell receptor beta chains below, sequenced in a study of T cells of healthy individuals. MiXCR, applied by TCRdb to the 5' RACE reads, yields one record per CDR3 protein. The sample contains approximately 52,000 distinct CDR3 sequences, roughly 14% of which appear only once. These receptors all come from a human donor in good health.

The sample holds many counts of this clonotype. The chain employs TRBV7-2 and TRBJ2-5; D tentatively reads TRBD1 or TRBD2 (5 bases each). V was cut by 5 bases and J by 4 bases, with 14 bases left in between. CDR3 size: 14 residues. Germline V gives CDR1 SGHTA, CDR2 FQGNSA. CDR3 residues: CASSLVGVGETQYF. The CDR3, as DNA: TGTGCCAGCAGCCTAGTGGGGGTCGGAGAGACCCAGTACTTC.

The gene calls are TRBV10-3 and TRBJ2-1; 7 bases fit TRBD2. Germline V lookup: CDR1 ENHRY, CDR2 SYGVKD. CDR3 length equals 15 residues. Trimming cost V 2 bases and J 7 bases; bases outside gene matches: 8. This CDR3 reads CAISERGEGTNEQFF. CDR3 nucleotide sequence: TGTGCCATCAGTGAGCGGGGGGAGGGAACTAATGAGCAGTTCTTC.

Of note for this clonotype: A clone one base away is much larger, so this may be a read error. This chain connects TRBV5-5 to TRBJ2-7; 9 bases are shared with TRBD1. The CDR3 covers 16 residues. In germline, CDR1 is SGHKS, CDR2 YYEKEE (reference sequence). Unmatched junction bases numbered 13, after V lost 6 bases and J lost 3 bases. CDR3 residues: CASNPPGTGSYYEQYF. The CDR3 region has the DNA TGTGCCAGCAACCCCCCCGGGACAGGGTCCTACTACGAGCAGTACTTC. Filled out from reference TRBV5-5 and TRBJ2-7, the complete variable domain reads DAGVTQSPTHLIKTRGQQVTLRCSPISGHKSVSWYQQVLGQGPQFIFQYYEKEERGRGNFPDRFSARQFPNYSSELNVNALLLGDSALYLCASNPPGTGSYYEQYFGPGTRLTVT.

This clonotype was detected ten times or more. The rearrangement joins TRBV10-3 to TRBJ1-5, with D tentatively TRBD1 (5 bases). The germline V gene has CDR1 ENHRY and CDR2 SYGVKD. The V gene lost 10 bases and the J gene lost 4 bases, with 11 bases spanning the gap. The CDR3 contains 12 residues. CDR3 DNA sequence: TGTGCCACCGGGACCTCAAATCAGCCCCAGCATTTT. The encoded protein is CATGTSNQPQHF.

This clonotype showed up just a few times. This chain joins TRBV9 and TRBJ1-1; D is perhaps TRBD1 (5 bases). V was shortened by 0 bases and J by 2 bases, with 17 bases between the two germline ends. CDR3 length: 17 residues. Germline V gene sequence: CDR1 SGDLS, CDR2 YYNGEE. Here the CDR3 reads CASSVGQTLRQNTEAFF. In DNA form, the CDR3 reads TGTGCCAGCAGCGTAGGACAGACCCTGAGGCAAAACACTGAAGCTTTCTTT.

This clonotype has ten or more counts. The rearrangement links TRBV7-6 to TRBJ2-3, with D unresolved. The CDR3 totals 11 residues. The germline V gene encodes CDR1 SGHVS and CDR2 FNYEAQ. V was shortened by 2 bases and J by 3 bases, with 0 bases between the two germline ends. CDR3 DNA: TGTGCCAGCAGCTTAACAGATACGCAGTATTTT. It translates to CASSLTDTQYF.

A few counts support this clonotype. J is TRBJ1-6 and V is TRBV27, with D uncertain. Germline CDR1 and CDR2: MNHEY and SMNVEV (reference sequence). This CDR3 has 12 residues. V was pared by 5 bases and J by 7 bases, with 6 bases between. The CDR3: CASSTGNSPLHF. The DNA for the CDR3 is TGTGCCAGCAGTACCGGAAATTCACCCCTCCACTTT.

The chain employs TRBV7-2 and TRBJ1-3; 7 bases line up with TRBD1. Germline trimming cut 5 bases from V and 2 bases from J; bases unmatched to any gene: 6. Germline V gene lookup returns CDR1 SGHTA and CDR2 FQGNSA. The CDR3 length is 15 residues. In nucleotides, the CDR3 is TGTGCCAGCAGCAGATGGGACAGCACTGGAAACACCATATATTTT. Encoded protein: CASSRWDSTGNTIYF.

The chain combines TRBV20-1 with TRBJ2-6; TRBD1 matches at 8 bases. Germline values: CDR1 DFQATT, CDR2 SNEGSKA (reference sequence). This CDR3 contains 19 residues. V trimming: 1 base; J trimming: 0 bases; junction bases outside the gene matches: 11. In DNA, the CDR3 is TGCAGTGCTAGAGGGAGCCCGGGACAGGCCCGCTCTGGGGCCAACGTCCTGACTTTC. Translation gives CSARGSPGQARSGANVLTF.

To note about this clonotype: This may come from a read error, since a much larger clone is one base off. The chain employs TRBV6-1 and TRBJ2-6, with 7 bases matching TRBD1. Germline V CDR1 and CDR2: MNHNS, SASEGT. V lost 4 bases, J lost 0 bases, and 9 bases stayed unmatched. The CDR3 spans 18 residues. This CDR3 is CASSVKGATISGANVLTF. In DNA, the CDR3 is TGTGCCAGCAGTGTTAAGGGGGCTACTATCTCTGGGGCCAACGTCCTGACTTTC.

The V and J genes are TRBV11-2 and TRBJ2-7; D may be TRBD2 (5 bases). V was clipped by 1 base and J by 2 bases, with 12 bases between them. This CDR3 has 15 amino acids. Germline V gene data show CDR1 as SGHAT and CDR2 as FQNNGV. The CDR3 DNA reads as TGTGCCAGCAGCTTAGTTCAGCGGTCCCCCTACGAGCAGTACTTC. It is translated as CASSLVQRSPYEQYF.

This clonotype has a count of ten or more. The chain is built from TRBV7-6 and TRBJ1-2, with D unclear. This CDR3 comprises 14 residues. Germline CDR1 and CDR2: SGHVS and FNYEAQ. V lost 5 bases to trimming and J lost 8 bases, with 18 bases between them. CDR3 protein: CASSPSARYYGYTF. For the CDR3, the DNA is TGTGCCAGCAGCCCCTCCGCGCGTTATTACGGCTACACCTTC.

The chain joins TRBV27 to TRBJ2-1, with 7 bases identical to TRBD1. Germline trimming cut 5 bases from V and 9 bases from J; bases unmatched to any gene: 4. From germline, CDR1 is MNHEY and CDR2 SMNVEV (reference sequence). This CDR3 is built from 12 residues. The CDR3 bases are TGTGCCAGCAGTCAGACAGGGACTGAGCAGTTCTTC. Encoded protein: CASSQTGTEQFF.

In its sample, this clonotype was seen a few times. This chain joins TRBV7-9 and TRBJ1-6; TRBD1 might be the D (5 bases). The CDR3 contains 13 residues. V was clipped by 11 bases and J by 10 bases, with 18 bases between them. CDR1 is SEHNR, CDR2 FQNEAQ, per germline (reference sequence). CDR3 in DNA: TGTGCCGTCACCTCGGGGGAACGGTCACCCCTCCACTTT. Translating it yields CAVTSGERSPLHF.

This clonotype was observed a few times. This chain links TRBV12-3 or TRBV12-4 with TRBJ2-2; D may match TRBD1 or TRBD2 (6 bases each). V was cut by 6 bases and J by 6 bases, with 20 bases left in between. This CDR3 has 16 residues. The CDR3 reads CASSPGATGSAGELFF. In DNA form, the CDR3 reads TGTGCCAGCAGCCCGGGGGCAACAGGGTCCGCCGGGGAGCTGTTTTTT.

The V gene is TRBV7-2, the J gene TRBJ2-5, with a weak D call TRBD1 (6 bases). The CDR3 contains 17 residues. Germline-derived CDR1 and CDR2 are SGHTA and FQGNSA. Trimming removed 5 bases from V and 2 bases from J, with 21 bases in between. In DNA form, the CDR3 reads TGTGCCAGCAGCCCCCAGGAACCGGGACAAATACAAGAGACCCAGTACTTC. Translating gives CASSPQEPGQIQETQYF.

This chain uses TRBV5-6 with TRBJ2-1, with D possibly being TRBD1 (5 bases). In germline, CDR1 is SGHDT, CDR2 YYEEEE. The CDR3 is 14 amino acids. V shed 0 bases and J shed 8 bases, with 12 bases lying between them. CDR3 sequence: CASSLVRRGDEQFF. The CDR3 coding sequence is TGTGCCAGCAGCTTGGTGAGAAGGGGCGATGAGCAGTTCTTC. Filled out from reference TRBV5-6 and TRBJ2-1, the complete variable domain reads DAGVTQSPTHLIKTRGQQVTLRCSPKSGHDTVSWYQQALGQGPQFIFQYYEEEERQRGNFPDRFSGHQFPNYSSELNVNALLLGDSALYLCASSLVRRGDEQFFGPGTRLTVL.

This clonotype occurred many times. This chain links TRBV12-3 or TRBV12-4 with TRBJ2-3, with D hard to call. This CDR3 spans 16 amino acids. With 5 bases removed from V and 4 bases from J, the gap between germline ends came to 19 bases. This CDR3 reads CASSRRPGLGSDTQYF. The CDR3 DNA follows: TGTGCCAGCAGTCGAAGGCCTGGGTTAGGTTCAGATACGCAGTATTTT.

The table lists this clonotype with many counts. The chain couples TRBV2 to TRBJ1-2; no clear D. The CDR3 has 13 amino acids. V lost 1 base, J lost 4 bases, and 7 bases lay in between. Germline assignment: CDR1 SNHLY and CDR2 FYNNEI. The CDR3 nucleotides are TGTGCCAGCAGTGAAGATGCCAGCTATGGCTACACCTTC. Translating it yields CASSEDASYGYTF.

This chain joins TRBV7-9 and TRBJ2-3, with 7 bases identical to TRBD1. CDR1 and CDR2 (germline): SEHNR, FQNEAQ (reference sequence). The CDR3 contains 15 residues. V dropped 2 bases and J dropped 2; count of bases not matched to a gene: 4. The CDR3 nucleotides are TGTGCCAGCAGCTTATACAGGGGCTACACAGATACGCAGTATTTT. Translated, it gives CASSLYRGYTDTQYF. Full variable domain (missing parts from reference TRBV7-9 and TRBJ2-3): DTGVSQNPRHKITKRGQNVTFRCDPISEHNRLYWYRQTLGQGPEFLTYFQNEAQLEKSRLLSDRFSAERPKGSFSTLEIQRTEQGDSAMYLCASSLYRGYTDTQYFGPGTRLTVL.

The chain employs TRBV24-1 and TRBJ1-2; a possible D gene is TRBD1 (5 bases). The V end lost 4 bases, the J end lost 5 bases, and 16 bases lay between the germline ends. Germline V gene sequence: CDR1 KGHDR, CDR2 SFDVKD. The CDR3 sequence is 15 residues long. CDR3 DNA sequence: TGTGCCACCAGTGACCCGGGACGTCCCGGGTATGGCTACACCTTC. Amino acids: CATSDPGRPGYGYTF.

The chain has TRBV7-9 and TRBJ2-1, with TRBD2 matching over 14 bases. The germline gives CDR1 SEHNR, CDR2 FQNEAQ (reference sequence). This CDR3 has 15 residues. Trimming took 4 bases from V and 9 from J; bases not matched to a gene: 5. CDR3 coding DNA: TGTGCCAGCAGCTACGGGACTAGCGGGGGCAGTGAGCAGTTCTTC. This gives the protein CASSYGTSGGSEQFF.

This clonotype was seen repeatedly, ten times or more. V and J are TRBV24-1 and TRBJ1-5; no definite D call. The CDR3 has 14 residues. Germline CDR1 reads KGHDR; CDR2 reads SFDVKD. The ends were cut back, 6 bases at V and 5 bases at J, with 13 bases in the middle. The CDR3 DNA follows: TGTGCCACCAGTCTAGGGCCCGGCGATCAGCCCCAGCATTTT. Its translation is CATSLGPGDQPQHF.

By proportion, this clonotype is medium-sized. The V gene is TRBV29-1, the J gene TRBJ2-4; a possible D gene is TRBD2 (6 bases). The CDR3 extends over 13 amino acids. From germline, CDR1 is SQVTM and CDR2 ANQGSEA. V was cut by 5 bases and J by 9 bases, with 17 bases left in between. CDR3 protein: CSVRESRVSIQYF. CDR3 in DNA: TGCAGCGTTCGGGAGTCCCGGGTCAGCATTCAGTACTTC.

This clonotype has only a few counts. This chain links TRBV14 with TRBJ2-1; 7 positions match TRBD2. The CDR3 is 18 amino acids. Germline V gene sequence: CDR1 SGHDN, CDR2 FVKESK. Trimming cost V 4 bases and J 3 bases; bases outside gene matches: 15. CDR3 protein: CASSPGGGSVWGYNEQFF. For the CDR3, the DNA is TGTGCCAGCAGCCCGGGAGGTGGCTCCGTGTGGGGCTACAATGAGCAGTTCTTC.

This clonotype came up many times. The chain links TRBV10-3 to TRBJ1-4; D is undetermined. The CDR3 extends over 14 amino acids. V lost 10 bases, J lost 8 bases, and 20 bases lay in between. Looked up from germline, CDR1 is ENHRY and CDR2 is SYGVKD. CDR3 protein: CATFASEGTEKLFF. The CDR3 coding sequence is TGTGCCACCTTTGCCTCCGAGGGAACCGAAAAACTGTTTTTT.

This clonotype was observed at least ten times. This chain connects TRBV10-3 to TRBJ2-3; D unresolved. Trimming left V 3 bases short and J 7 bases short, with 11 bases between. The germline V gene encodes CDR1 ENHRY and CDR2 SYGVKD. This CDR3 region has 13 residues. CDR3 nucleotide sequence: TGTGCCATCAGTGACCATGACGTGCATACGCAGTATTTT. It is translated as CAISDHDVHTQYF.

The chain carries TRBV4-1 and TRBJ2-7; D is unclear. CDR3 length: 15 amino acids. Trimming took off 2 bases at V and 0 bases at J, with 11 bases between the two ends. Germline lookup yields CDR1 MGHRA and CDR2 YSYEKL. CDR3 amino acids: CASSQSIGLSYEQYF. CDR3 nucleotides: TGCGCCAGCAGCCAATCGATCGGCCTCTCCTACGAGCAGTACTTC.

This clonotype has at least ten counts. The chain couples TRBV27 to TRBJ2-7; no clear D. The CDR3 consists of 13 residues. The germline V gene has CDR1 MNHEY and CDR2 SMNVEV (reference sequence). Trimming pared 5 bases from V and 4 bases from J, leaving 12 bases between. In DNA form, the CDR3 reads TGTGCCAGCAGTCCCGGCCCAAATTACGAGCAGTACTTC. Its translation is CASSPGPNYEQYF.